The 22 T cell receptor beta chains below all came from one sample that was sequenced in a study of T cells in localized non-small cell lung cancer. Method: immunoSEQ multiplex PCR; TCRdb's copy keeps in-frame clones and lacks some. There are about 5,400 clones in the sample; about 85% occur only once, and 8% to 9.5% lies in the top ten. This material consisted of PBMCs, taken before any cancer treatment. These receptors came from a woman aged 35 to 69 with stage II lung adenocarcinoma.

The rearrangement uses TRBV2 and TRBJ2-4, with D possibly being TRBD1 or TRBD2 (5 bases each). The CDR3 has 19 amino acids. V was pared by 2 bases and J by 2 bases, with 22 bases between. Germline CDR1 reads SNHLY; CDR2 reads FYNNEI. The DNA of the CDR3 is TGTGCCAGCAGTGAACTACGACTGTTCGGGGCCGCAACCAAAAACATTCAGTACTTC. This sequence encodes CASSELRLFGAATKNIQYF.

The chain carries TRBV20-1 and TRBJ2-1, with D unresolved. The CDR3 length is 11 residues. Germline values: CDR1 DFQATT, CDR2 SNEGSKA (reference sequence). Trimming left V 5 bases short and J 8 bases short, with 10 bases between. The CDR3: CSAARGDEQFF. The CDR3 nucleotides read TGCAGTGCTGCCCGTGGGGATGAGCAGTTCTTC.

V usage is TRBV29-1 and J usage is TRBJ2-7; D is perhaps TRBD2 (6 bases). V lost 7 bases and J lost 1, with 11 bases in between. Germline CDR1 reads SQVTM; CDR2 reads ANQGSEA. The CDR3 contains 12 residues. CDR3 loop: CSARRESYEQYF. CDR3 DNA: TGCAGCGCTAGACGGGAGTCCTACGAGCAGTACTTC.

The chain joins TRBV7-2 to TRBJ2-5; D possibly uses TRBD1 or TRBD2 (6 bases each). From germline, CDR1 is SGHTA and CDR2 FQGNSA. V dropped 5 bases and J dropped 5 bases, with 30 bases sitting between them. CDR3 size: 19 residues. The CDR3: CASSRPTTSAKGGIETQYF. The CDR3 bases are TGTGCCAGCAGCCGCCCCACCACCTCGGCCAAGGGGGGAATCGAGACCCAGTACTTC.

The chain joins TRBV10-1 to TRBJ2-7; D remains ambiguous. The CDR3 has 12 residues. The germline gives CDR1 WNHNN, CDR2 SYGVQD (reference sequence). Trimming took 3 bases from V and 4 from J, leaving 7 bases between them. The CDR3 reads CASSDQMYEQYF. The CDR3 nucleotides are TGCGCCAGCAGTGATCAGATGTACGAGCAGTACTTC.

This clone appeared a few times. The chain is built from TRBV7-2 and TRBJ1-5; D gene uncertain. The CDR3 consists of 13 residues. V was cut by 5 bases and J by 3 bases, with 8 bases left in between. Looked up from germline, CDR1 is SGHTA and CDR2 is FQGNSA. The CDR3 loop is CASSGEINQPQHF. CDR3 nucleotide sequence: TGTGCCAGCAGCGGGGAAATCAATCAGCCCCAGCATTTT.

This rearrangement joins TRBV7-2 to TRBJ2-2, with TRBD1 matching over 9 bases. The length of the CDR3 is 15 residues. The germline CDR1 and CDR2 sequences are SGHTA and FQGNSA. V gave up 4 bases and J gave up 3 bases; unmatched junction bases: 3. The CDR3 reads CASSSWTGDTGELFF. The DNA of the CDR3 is TGTGCCAGCAGCTCCTGGACAGGGGACACCGGGGAGCTGTTTTTT.

The CDR3 protein is CASSPYTSGPYNEQFF. In DNA, the CDR3 is TGTGCCAGCAGCCCGTATACTAGCGGGCCGTACAATGAGCAGTTCTTC. The chain is built from TRBV7-8 and TRBJ2-1; 9 nucleotides align to TRBD2. In germline, CDR1 is SGHVS, CDR2 FQNEAQ. The CDR3 is 16 amino acids. Trimming at V came to 5 bases and at J to 4 bases, leaving 9 bases not matched to a gene.

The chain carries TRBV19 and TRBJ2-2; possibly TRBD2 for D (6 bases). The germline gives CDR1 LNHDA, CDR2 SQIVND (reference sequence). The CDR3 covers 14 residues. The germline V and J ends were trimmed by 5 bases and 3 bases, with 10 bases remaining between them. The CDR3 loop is CASSGRGYTGELFF. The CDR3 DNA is TGTGCCAGTAGTGGGCGGGGTTACACCGGGGAGCTGTTTTTT.

CDR3 coding DNA: TGTGCCAGCAGCGTAGATCCCGAGACGGGAGGGTACGAGCAGTACTTC. Encoded protein: CASSVDPETGGYEQYF. The chain carries TRBV9 and TRBJ2-7; 8 positions match TRBD2. Germline V gives CDR1 SGDLS, CDR2 YYNGEE. The trim removed 0 bases at V and 4 bases at J, leaving 9 bases unmatched. CDR3 length: 16 residues.

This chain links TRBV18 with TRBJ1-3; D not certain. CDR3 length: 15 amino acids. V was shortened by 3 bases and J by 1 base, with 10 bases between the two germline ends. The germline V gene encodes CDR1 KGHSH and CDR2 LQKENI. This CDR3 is CASSPSELSGNTIYF. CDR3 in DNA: TGTGCCAGCTCACCGTCGGAGCTTTCTGGAAACACCATATATTTT.

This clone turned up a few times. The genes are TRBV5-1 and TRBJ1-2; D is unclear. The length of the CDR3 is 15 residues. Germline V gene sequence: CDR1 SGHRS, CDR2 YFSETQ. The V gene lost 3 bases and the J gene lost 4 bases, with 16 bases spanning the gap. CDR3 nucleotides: TGCGCCAGCAGCTCCCGGTCGCGGGCAAGCTATGGCTACACCTTC. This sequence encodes CASSSRSRASYGYTF.

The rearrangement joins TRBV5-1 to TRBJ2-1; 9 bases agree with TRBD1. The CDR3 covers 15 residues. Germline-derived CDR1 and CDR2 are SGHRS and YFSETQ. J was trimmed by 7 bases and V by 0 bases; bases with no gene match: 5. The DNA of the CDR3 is TGCGCCAGCAGCTTGGAGGGACAGGGATCAAATGAGCAGTTCTTC. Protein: CASSLEGQGSNEQFF.

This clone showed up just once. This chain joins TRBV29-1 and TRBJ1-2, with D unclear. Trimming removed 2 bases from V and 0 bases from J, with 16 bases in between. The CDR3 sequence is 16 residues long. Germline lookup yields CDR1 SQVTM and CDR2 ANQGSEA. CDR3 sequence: CSVERVRPDANYGYTF. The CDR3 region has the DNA TGCAGCGTTGAAAGGGTGAGGCCCGATGCTAACTATGGCTACACCTTC.

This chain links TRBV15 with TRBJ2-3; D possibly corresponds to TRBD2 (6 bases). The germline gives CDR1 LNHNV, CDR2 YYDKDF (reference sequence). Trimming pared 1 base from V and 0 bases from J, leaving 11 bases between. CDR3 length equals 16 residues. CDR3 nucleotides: TGTGCCACCAGCAGAGGGATAGCGGCAAGCACAGATACGCAGTATTTT. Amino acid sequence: CATSRGIAASTDTQYF.

The CDR3 spells CASSYRDRVYNEQFF. The CDR3 nucleotides read TGTGCCAGCAGCTACCGGGACAGGGTTTACAATGAGCAGTTCTTC. This chain uses TRBV7-2 with TRBJ2-1, with 9 nucleotides matching TRBD1. The junction had 5 bases not matched to a gene; V was cut back by 4 bases and J by 4 bases. CDR1 is SGHTA and CDR2 is FQGNSA in the germline V gene. The CDR3 is 15 amino acids.

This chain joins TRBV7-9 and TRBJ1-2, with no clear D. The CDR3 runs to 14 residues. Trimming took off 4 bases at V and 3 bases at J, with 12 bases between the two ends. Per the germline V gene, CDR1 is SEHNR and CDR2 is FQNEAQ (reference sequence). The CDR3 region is CASSSVGAYYGYTF. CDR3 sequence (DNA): TGTGCCAGCAGCTCGGTCGGCGCCTACTATGGCTACACCTTC.

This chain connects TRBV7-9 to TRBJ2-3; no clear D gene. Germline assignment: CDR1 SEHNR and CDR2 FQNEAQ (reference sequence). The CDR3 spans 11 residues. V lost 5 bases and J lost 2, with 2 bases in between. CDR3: CASSDTDTQYF. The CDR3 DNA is TGTGCCAGCAGCGACACAGATACGCAGTATTTT. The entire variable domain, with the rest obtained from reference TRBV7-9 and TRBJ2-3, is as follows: DTGVSQNPRHKITKRGQNVTFRCDPISEHNRLYWYRQTLGQGPEFLTYFQNEAQLEKSRLLSDRFSAERPKGSFSTLEIQRTEQGDSAMYLCASSDTDTQYFGPGTRLTVL.

CDR3 region: CASSLWDSSSEAFF. DNA of the CDR3: TGTGCCAGCAGTTTGTGGGACAGTAGTTCTGAAGCTTTCTTT. The chain joins TRBV6-6 to TRBJ1-1; 7 bases line up with TRBD1. Germline V gives CDR1 MNHNY, CDR2 SVGAGI (reference sequence). V gave up 4 bases and J gave up 6 bases; unmatched junction bases: 8. This CDR3 contains 14 residues.

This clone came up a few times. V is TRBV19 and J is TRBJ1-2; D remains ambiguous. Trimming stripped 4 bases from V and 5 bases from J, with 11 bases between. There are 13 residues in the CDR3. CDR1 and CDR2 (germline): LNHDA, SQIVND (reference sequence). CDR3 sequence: CASSTPGLYGYTF. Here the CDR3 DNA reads TGTGCCAGTAGTACCCCCGGACTGTATGGCTACACCTTC.

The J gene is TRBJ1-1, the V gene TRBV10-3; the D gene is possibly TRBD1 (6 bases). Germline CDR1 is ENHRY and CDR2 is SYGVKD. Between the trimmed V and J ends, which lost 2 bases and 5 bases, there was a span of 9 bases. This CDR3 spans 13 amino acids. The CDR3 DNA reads TGTGCCATCAGTGAGAGAGGGGGAACTGAAGCTTTCTTT. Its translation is CAISERGGTEAFF.

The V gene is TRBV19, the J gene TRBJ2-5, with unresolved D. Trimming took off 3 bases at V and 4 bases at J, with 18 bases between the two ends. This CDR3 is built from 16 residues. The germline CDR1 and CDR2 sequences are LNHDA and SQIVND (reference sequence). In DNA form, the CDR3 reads TGTGCCAGTAGTATTTTGTGGGCCACTTCCGGAGAGACCCAGTACTTC. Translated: CASSILWATSGETQYF.